What follows describes a single T cell receptor beta chain. Its specificity is unknown. The record originates from a study of Ad26.COV2.S vaccination and SARS-CoV-2 variants. Broader study findings: Non-spike TCR breadth was similar in vaccine and placebo recipients.

The CDR3 has 16 amino acids. The J segment lost 0 bases and the V segment lost 5 bases, leaving 6 bases of the junction unmatched. CDR1 is KGHSH, CDR2 LQKENI, per germline. Profiled with immunoSEQ multiplex PCR; TCRdb holds only in-frame clones, not every one. The data show approximately 340,000 clones, with about 92% seen just once and about 3.9% held by the top ten. The clonotype originates from a human donor who had recovered from COVID-19. The sample consisted of peripheral blood, taken after recovery from COVID-19. The chain is built from TRBV18 and TRBJ2-2, with TRBD2 matching over 7 bases. The CDR3 region is CASSSGAGANTGELFF. CDR3 DNA: TGTGCCAGCTCATCTGGGGCGGGAGCGAACACCGGGGAGCTGTTTTTT.